One sample yielded the 29 T cell receptor beta chains listed below, sequenced in a study of tumor-infiltrating lymphocytes in primary liver carcinoma. Priming with a constant-region primer yielded TCR beta cDNA from about 510 ng total RNA. TCR beta libraries came from three nested multiplex PCR rounds using slightly modified ARM-PCR. Two initial PCR rounds of around 10 cycles each paired TRBV1-TRBV30 forward primers with a C-beta reverse primer. MiXCR, run by TCRdb on the multiplex PCR reads, gives a single entry per CDR3 protein. This table holds fewer than 350,000 distinct CDR3 sequences, approximately 65% found once. Germline DNA was also extracted, with blood RNA taken from unsorted whole blood. Sequenced sample: peripheral blood. These receptors all come from a man between 40 and 49 years old with primary liver carcinoma and hepatitis B virus infection.

The table lists this clonotype with a few counts. The chain joins TRBV28 to TRBJ2-5; no clear D. Germline V lookup: CDR1 MDHEN, CDR2 SYDVKM. Deletions cut 4 bases from V and 3 bases from J, with 3 bases between. There are 11 residues in the CDR3. CDR3 in amino acids: CASSSKETQYF. CDR3 coding DNA: TGTGCCAGCAGTTCAAAAGAGACCCAGTACTTC.

About this clonotype itself: This may come from a read error, since a much larger clone is one base off. The V call is TRBV5-4, the J call TRBJ2-3; 9 bases agree with TRBD1. Germline V gene data show CDR1 as SGHNT and CDR2 as YYREEE (reference sequence). The CDR3 length is 14 residues. CDR3 nucleotide sequence: TGTGACAGCAGCTTAACAGGGGGCTTACATACGCAGTATTTT. This encodes CDSSLTGGLHTQYF.

Note on this clonotype: Given a much more abundant clone one base away, this may be a read error. The gene calls are TRBV6-5 and TRBJ2-3; D remains unclear. This CDR3 contains 14 residues. Per germline, CDR1 MNHEY and CDR2 SVGAGI. The ends were cut back, 4 bases at V and 6 bases at J, with 14 bases in the middle. In nucleotides, the CDR3 is TGTGCCAGCAGTTTCTCCCAGCTCGGGGATACGCAGTATTTT. Translation: CASSFSQLGDTQYF.

This clonotype was observed at least ten times. The J gene is TRBJ1-2, the V gene TRBV11-2; TRBD1 agrees at 8 bases. Per the germline V gene, CDR1 is SGHAT and CDR2 is FQNNGV. After removal of 6 bases from V and 2 bases from J, the junction contained 8 bases not matched to a gene. CDR3 length equals 15 residues. The CDR3 DNA reads TGTGCCAGCAGTCCCGGGACAGGAAAAAACTATGGCTACACCTTC. This encodes CASSPGTGKNYGYTF.

This clonotype has a count of ten or more. V and J are TRBV7-8 and TRBJ1-5; D perhaps matches TRBD1 (6 bases). There are 14 residues in the CDR3. Germline CDR1 reads SGHVS; CDR2 reads FQNEAQ. Trimming took 5 bases from V and 7 from J, leaving 15 bases between them. CDR3 bases: TGTGCCAGCAGCCCAACAGGGATCGGGCAGCCCCAGCATTTT. It specifies CASSPTGIGQPQHF.

This rearrangement joins TRBV29-1 to TRBJ2-7; a possible D gene is TRBD2 (7 bases). Germline V gene sequence: CDR1 SQVTM, CDR2 ANQGSEA. V lost 4 bases and J 6 bases, leaving 13 bases between the germline ends. The CDR3 contains 12 residues. CDR3 in DNA: TGCAGCGTTGGGGGGGGCAGGGGCGAGCAGTACTTC. Protein sequence: CSVGGGRGEQYF.

The CDR3 bases are TGTGCCAGCAGCTTACAGGGGATGACTAGCGGCCCCTACGAGCAGTACTTC. Amino acid sequence: CASSLQGMTSGPYEQYF. The chain is built from TRBV7-8 and TRBJ2-7, with 9 bases that match TRBD2. Per the germline V gene, CDR1 is SGHVS and CDR2 is FQNEAQ. CDR3 length equals 17 residues. The J segment lost 2 bases and the V segment lost 2 bases, leaving 10 bases of the junction unmatched.

The count of this clonotype is one. A much larger clone differs from this one at a single base, so this may be a read error. The chain combines TRBV6-1 with TRBJ2-2; 10 bases line up with TRBD2. V shed 2 bases, J shed 9 bases, and the junction held 6 bases outside the gene matches. Germline loops: CDR1 MNHNS, CDR2 SASEGT. The CDR3 sequence is 15 residues long. The CDR3 sequence: CASSEPSGRSWELFF. The CDR3 coding sequence is TGTGCCAGCAGTGAACCTAGCGGGAGATCCTGGGAGCTGTTTTTT.

V gene TRBV6-5 combines with J gene TRBJ2-1; TRBD2 matches 11 bases. This CDR3 is 15 amino acids long. The V segment lost 6 bases and the J segment 6 bases; nucleotides outside the gene matches: 7. Germline lookup yields CDR1 MNHEY and CDR2 SVGAGI. CDR3 amino acids: CASRNSGRALNEQFF. The DNA for the CDR3 is TGTGCCAGCAGAAATAGCGGGAGGGCCCTCAATGAGCAGTTCTTC.

Note on this clonotype: This CDR3 fails to terminate in the conserved phenylalanine or tryptophan, so it likely reflects a read error. The chain recombines TRBV29-1 with TRBJ2-7; D unclear. The CDR3 has 15 residues. The V end was cut by 8 bases, the J end by 6 bases, with 26 bases between. Per the germline V gene, CDR1 is SQVTM and CDR2 is ANQGSEA. The CDR3 region has the DNA TGCAGCATGCCCTTATCAGGCCAGAAGGAGTCCGAGCAGTACCTC. It specifies CSMPLSGQKESEQYL.

On this clonotype: The germline gene is not matched at one end of the junction; a read error may be the cause. The chain has TRBV4-3 and TRBJ2-1; 11 bases are shared with TRBD2. The germline gives CDR1 LGHNA, CDR2 YSLEER. This CDR3 has 22 residues. The CDR3 DNA reads as TGCGTCAGCAGCCATCCCGTGGGGGGGGGACTAGCGGTGTCCCAGAGCTACAATGAGCAGTTCTTC. Protein sequence: CVSSHPVGGGLAVSQSYNEQFF.

This chain links TRBV10-3 with TRBJ2-5, with D hard to call. CDR3 length: 11 residues. CDR1 and CDR2 from the germline V gene are ENHRY and SYGVKD. V was trimmed by 6 bases and J by 1 base, leaving 3 bases between them. CDR3 sequence: CAISGQETQYF. The CDR3 coding sequence is TGTGCCATCAGCGGCCAAGAGACCCAGTACTTC.

This clonotype was observed at least ten times. Here the CDR3 reads CASSPTGGWAGYTF. The CDR3 nucleotides are TGTGCCAGCAGCCCGACAGGGGGCTGGGCTGGCTACACCTTC. The rearrangement links TRBV7-9 to TRBJ1-2; 10 bases are shared with TRBD1. CDR1 and CDR2 (germline): SEHNR, FQNEAQ (reference sequence). J was trimmed by 7 bases and V by 5 bases; bases with no gene match: 7. The CDR3 is 14 amino acids.

This clonotype is a singleton in its sample. The junction differs from germline at one of its ends, possibly a read error. V gene TRBV28 combines with J gene TRBJ2-7; tentatively, D is TRBD2 (6 bases). The length of the CDR3 is 15 residues. Germline CDR1 MDHEN, CDR2 SYDVKM. The CDR3 region is CASRPRGGDSYEQCF. DNA of the CDR3: TGTGCCAGCAGGCCCCGGGGCGGGGACTCCTACGAGCAGTGCTTC.

This clonotype was found many times. The V and J genes are TRBV10-3 and TRBJ1-1; maybe TRBD1 (6 bases). This CDR3 region has 14 residues. Germline CDR1 reads ENHRY; CDR2 reads SYGVKD. With 6 bases removed from V and 2 bases from J, the gap between germline ends came to 13 bases. The chain's CDR3 is CAIRGDNQNTEAFF. The CDR3 region has the DNA TGTGCCATCAGGGGGGACAACCAAAACACTGAAGCTTTCTTT.

Details on this clonotype: The CDR3 end shows no conserved phenylalanine or tryptophan, and so a read error is likely. This chain uses TRBV11-1 with TRBJ2-1, with TRBD1 as a possible D gene (6 bases). The CDR3 is 16 amino acids. Between the trimmed V and J ends, which lost 5 bases and 6 bases, there was a span of 20 bases. Germline V CDR1 and CDR2: SGHAT, FQDESV (reference sequence). CDR3 nucleotide sequence: TGTGCCAGCAGCCACCTTGGCAGGACCAGGGGCAATGAGCAGTTCCAC. Protein sequence: CASSHLGRTRGNEQFH.

This clonotype was counted a few times. The V call is TRBV7-9, the J call TRBJ2-2; 7 bases are a match to TRBD1. V lost 5 bases and J lost 8; bases outside the gene matches: 5. The CDR3 runs to 13 residues. CDR1 is SEHNR and CDR2 is FQNEAQ in the germline V gene (reference sequence). This CDR3 is CASSDRVAGELFF. The CDR3 nucleotides read TGTGCCAGCAGCGACAGGGTAGCGGGGGAGCTGTTTTTT.

This clonotype was seen at least ten times. The chain employs TRBV29-1 and TRBJ2-1; D perhaps matches TRBD2 (6 bases). The CDR3 extends over 12 amino acids. Per the germline V gene, CDR1 is SQVTM and CDR2 is ANQGSEA. V was cut by 6 bases and J by 7 bases, with 13 bases left in between. CDR3 in amino acids: CSVLGGANEQFF. The CDR3, as DNA: TGCAGCGTGCTCGGCGGGGCGAATGAGCAGTTCTTC.

Comments on this clonotype: An end of the junction differs from the germline gene, which may be a read error. The rearrangement joins TRBV29-1 to TRBJ1-5, with 7 nucleotides matching TRBD1. The J call may be incorrect, as the DNA end agrees better with TRBJ2-3. Germline loops: CDR1 SQVTM, CDR2 ANQGSEA. The CDR3 covers 12 residues. CDR3 in amino acids: CSVKQGNQPQYF. The CDR3 DNA sequence: TGTAGCGTTAAACAGGGGAATCAGCCCCAGTATTTT.

Concerning this clonotype: One junction end disagrees with the germline gene, perhaps due to a read error. The V and J genes are TRBV5-1 and TRBJ1-1, with D tentatively TRBD1 (5 bases). This CDR3 is built from 12 residues. Germline V gene sequence: CDR1 SGHRS, CDR2 YFSETQ. The CDR3 here is CASSPGANETFF. The CDR3 DNA reads TGCGCCAGCAGCCCCGGGGCCAATGAAACTTTCTTT.

A word on this clonotype: A junction end diverges from the germline sequence, so it may reflect a read error. The chain uses TRBV4-1 and TRBJ2-7; 10 positions agree with TRBD2. Germline values: CDR1 MGHRA, CDR2 YSYEKL. The CDR3 totals 15 residues. Here the CDR3 reads CASNQDLSGRGEQYF. CDR3 sequence (DNA): TGCGCCAGCAACCAAGATTTGAGCGGGAGGGGTGAGCAGTACTTC.

Remarks on this clonotype: At one end, the junction sequence differs from germline, possibly due to a read error. V and J are TRBV11-2 and TRBJ2-2; 9 bases line up with TRBD2. Germline CDR1 SGHAT, CDR2 FQNNGV. The CDR3 is 16 residues long. The CDR3 DNA reads as TGTGCCAACAGCTTAGTGGCGCTAGCGGGAACCGGGGAGCTGTTTTTT. This translates into CANSLVALAGTGELFF.

In regard to this clonotype: The junction departs from the called germline gene at one end, perhaps through a read error. The genes are TRBV11-3 and TRBJ2-2, with D possibly being TRBD1 (7 bases). The CDR3 consists of 16 residues. Germline CDR1 is SGHNT and CDR2 is YENEEA. CDR3 sequence reads: CANSQGGTANTGELFF. The CDR3 bases are TGTGCCAACAGCCAAGGGGGGACAGCGAACACCGGGGAGCTGTTTTTT.

V usage is TRBV4-3 and J usage is TRBJ2-3, with unresolved D. The CDR3 sequence is 15 residues long. Germline V gene data show CDR1 as LGHNA and CDR2 as YSLEER. Trimming pared 1 base from V and 4 bases from J, leaving 12 bases between. Written as DNA, the CDR3 is TGCGCCAGCAGCCAAGGAGTCGTCTTAGCAGATACGCAGTATTTT. Protein product: CASSQGVVLADTQYF.

Remarks on this clonotype: A junction boundary mismatches the germline segment, possibly from a read error. The chain links TRBV11-2 to TRBJ2-2; TRBD2 is a possible D gene (5 bases). Germline V CDR1 and CDR2: SGHAT, FQNNGV. CDR3 size: 13 residues. CDR3 in amino acids: CAGSLWRTGELFF. The CDR3 DNA follows: TGTGCGGGCAGCTTATGGAGAACCGGGGAACTGTTTTTT.

About this clonotype: A much larger clone differs from this one at a single base, so this may be a read error. The chain links TRBV6-6 to TRBJ2-3, with D possibly being TRBD2 (5 bases). Trimming cost V 9 bases and J 5 bases, with 12 bases left between them. Per the germline V gene, CDR1 is MNHNY and CDR2 is SVGAGI (reference sequence). The CDR3 contains 12 residues. CDR3 in amino acids: CARRASQDTQYF. The DNA of the CDR3 is TGTGCCAGGAGGGCTAGCCAAGATACGCAGTATTTT.

The rearrangement uses TRBV28 and TRBJ1-1; 9 nucleotides line up with TRBD1. CDR1 and CDR2 from the germline V gene are MDHEN and SYDVKM. The length of the CDR3 is 16 residues. The V segment lost 3 bases and the J segment 1 base; nucleotides outside the gene matches: 6. CDR3 residues: CASSLRQGVGNTEAFF. The CDR3 DNA sequence: TGTGCCAGCAGTTTGAGACAGGGGGTAGGGAACACTGAAGCTTTCTTT.

For this clonotype: This clone may be a read error of a much larger clone one base away. J is TRBJ2-1 and V is TRBV10-2; the match to TRBD1 covers 10 bases. The germline V gene encodes CDR1 WSHSY and CDR2 SAAADI. The CDR3 totals 16 residues. The CDR3 DNA reads as TGCGTCAGCAGTGACCCGACAGGGGGCGCCTACAATGAGCAGTTCTTC. This codes for CVSSDPTGGAYNEQFF.

On this clonotype itself: This CDR3 fails to terminate in the conserved phenylalanine or tryptophan, so it likely reflects a read error. This chain uses TRBV6-1 with TRBJ1-1; D remains ambiguous. This CDR3 is 16 amino acids long. Germline CDR1 is MNHNS and CDR2 is SASEGT. The CDR3 nucleotides are TGTGTCAGCAGTGAGATAGCGGAGGTGTTGAACACTGAAGCTTTCTCT. It codes for CVSSEIAEVLNTEAFS.